Ten or more counts support the clone carrying this T cell receptor beta chain. Its specificity is not known. The germline V gene has CDR1 LGHDT and CDR2 YNNKEL (reference sequence). V lost 0 bases and J lost 0, with 12 bases in between. This CDR3 has 17 amino acids. The sample is drawn from a study of T-cell memory formation after mild COVID-19. Study-wide context: Most TCR clusters belonged to a single donor.

Broader study findings: Detection of some responders pre-infection suggested pre-existing cross-reactive memory T cells participated. SARS-CoV-2 specificity was not confirmed for second-wave clones peaking on day 37.

TCR alpha and TCR beta cDNA libraries carrying sample barcodes and UMIs were produced by 5'RACE using constant-segment primers. TCRdb itself ran the 5' RACE reads through MiXCR, one entry per CDR3 protein. The data show hundreds of thousands of distinct CDR3 sequences, about 20% seen once. This chain uses TRBV3-1 with TRBJ2-1; unclear D gene. Sequencing used PBMCs or a T cell subset sorted from them (not recorded which). This receptor was taken from an adult woman who had mild COVID-19 (a few samples of this study predate the infection). Cell type and time point are not known. For the CDR3, the DNA is TGTGCCAGCAGCCAAGAACGACTTTTCAGCTCCTACAATGAGCAGTTCTTC. Protein sequence: CASSQERLFSSYNEQFF.